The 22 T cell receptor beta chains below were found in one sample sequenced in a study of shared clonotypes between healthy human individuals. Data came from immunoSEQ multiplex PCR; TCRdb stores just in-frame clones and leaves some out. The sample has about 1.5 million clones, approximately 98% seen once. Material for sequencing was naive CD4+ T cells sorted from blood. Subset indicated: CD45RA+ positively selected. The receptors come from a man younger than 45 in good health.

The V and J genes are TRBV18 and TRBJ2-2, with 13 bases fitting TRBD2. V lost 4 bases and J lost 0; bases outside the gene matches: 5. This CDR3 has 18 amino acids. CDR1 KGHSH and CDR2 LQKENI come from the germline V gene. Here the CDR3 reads CASSRGTSGNANTGELFF. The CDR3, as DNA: TGTGCCAGCTCACGGGGGACTAGCGGGAACGCGAACACCGGGGAGCTGTTTTTT.

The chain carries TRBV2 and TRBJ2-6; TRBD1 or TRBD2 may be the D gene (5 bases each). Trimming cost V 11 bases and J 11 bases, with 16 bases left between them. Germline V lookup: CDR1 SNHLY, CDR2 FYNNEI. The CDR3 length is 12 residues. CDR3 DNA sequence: TGTGCCGGGGGACCTACCGGGTACGTCCTGACTTTC. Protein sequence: CAGGPTGYVLTF.

This chain's CDR3 is CASSYRTDGYTF. DNA for the CDR3: TGTGCCAGCAGCTACCGGACGGATGGCTACACCTTC. V is TRBV6-6 and J is TRBJ1-2; D remains unclear. Germline V gives CDR1 MNHNY, CDR2 SVGAGI (reference sequence). V was shortened by 6 bases and J by 6 bases, with 11 bases between the two germline ends. This CDR3 contains 12 residues.

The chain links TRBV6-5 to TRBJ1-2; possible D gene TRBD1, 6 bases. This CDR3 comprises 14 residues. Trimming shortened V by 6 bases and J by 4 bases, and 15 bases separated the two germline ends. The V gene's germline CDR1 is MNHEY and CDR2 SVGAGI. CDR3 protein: CASSGGGAAYGYTF. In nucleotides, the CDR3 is TGTGCCAGCAGCGGCGGGGGGGCTGCCTATGGCTACACCTTC.

The CDR3 loop is CSGRGSGRTSEQFF. CDR3 nucleotide sequence: TGCAGCGGACGAGGAAGCGGGAGAACGAGTGAGCAGTTCTTC. The V and J genes are TRBV29-1 and TRBJ2-1; 8 bases map to TRBD2. CDR3 size: 14 residues. V shed 7 bases and J 9 bases; nucleotides not matched to a gene: 14. In germline, CDR1 is SQVTM, CDR2 ANQGSEA.

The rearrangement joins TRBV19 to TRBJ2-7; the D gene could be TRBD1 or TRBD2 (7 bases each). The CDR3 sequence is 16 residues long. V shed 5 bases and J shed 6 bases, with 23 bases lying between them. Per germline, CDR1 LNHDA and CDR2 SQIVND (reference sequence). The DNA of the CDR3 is TGTGCCAGTAGTCAAACTACCGGAGGGAGGGGGCCCGAGCAGTACTTC. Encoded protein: CASSQTTGGRGPEQYF. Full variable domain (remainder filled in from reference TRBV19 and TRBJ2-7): DGGITQSPKYLFRKEGQNVTLSCEQNLNHDAMYWYRQDPGQGLRLIYYSQIVNDFQKGDIAEGYSVSREKKESFPLTVTSAQKNPTAFYLCASSQTTGGRGPEQYFGPGTRLTVT.

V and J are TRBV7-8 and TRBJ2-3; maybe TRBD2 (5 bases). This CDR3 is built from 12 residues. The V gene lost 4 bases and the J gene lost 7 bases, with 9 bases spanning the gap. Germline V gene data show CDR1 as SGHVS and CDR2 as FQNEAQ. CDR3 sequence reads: CASSSEGNTQYF. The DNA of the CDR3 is TGTGCCAGCAGCTCTGAGGGCAATACGCAGTATTTT.

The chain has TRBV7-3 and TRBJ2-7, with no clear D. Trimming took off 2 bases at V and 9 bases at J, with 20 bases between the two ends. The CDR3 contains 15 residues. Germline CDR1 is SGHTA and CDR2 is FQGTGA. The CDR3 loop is CASSLGQAPPQGQYF. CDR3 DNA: TGTGCCAGCAGCTTAGGTCAGGCGCCTCCTCAAGGGCAGTACTTC.

As DNA, the CDR3 is TGTGCCAGCAGTCACGACAGCGAAGCTTTCTTT. Translation: CASSHDSEAFF. The gene calls are TRBV6-6 and TRBJ1-1; D is possibly TRBD1 (5 bases). This CDR3 contains 11 residues. CDR1 is MNHNY and CDR2 is SVGAGI in the germline V gene (reference sequence). Trimming stripped 5 bases from V and 8 bases from J, with 9 bases between.

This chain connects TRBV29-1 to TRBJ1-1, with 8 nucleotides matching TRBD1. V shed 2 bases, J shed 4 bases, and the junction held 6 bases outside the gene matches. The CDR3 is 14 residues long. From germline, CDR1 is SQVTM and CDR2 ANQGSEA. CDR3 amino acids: CSVERGDRGTEAFF. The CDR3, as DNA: TGCAGCGTTGAAAGGGGAGACAGGGGCACTGAAGCTTTCTTT.

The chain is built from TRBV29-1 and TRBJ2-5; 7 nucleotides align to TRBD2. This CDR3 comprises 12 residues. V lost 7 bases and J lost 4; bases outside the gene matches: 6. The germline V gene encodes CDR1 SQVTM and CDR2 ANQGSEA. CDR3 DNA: TGCAGCGGTAGCGGCGGGGGAGAGACCCAGTACTTC. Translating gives CSGSGGGETQYF. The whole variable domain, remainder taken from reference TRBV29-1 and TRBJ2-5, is SAVISQKPSRDICQRGTSLTIQCQVDSQVTMMFWYRQQPGQSLTLIATANQGSEATYESGFVIDKFPISRPNLTFSTLTVSNMSPEDSSIYLCSGSGGGETQYFGPGTRLLVL.

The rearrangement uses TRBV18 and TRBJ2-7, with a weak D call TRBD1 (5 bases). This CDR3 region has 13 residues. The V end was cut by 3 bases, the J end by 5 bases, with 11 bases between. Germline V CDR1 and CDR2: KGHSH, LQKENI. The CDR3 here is CASSPRQSHEQYF. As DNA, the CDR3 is TGTGCCAGCTCACCGAGACAGTCCCACGAGCAGTACTTC.

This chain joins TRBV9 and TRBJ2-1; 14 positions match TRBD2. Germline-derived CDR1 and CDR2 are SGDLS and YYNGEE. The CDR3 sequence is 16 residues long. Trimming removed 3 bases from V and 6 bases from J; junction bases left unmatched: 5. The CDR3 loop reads CASSAGTSGRGNEQFF. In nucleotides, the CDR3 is TGTGCCAGCAGCGCCGGGACTAGCGGGAGAGGCAATGAGCAGTTCTTC.

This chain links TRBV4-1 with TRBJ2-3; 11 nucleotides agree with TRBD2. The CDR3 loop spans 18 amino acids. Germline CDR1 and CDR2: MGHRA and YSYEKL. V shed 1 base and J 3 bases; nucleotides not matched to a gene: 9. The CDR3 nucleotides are TGCGCCAGCAGCCAAGGCCTTCTACTAGCGGGAGTTACAGATACGCAGTATTTT. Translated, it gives CASSQGLLLAGVTDTQYF.

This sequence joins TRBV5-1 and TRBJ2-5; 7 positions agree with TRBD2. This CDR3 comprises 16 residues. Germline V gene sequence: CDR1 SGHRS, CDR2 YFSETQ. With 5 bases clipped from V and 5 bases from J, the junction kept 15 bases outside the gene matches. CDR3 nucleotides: TGCGCCAGCAGGAGGGAGGGTGGTGGTAATTCGGAGACCCAGTACTTC. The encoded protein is CASRREGGGNSETQYF.

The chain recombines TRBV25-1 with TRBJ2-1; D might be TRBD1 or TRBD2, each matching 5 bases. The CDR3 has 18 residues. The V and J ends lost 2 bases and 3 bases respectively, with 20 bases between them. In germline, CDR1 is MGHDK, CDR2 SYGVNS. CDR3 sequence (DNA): TGTGCCAGCAGTGAAAAAGGTGGTAGGGGACCCTTCTACAATGAGCAGTTCTTC. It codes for CASSEKGGRGPFYNEQFF.

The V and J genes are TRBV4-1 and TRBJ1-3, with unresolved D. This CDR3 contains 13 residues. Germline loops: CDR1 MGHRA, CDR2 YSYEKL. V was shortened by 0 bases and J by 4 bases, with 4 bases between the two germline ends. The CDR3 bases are TGCGCCAGCAGCCAAGATGGCGGAAACACCATATATTTT. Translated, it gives CASSQDGGNTIYF.

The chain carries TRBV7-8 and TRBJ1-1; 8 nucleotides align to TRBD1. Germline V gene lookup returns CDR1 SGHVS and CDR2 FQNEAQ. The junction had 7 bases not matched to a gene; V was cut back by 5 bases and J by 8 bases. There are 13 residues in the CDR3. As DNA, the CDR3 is TGTGCCAGCAGCCCGCCAGGGGGCAGGGAAGCTTTCTTT. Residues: CASSPPGGREAFF.

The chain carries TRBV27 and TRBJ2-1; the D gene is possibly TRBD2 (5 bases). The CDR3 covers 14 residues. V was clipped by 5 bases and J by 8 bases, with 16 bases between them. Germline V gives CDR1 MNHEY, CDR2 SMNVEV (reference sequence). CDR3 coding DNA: TGTGCCAGCAGTCTCAGGACTCCAGCGCATGAGCAGTTCTTC. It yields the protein CASSLRTPAHEQFF.

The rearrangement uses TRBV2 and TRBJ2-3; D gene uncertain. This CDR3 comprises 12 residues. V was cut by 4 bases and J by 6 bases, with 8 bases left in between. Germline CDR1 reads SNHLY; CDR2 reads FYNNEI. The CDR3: CASSVIPDTQYF. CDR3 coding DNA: TGTGCCAGCAGTGTTATACCGGATACGCAGTATTTT.

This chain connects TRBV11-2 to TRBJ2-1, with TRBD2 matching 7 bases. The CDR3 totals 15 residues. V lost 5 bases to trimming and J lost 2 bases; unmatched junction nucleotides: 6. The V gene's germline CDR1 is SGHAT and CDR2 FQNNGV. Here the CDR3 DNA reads TGTGCCAGCAGCCTTTCTAGCGGTACCTACAATGAGCAGTTCTTC. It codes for CASSLSSGTYNEQFF.

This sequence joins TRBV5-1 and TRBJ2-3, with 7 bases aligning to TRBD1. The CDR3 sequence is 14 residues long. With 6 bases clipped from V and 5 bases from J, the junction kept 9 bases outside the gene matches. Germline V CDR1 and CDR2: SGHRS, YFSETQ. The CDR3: CASKIGQDKDTQYF. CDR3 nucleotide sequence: TGCGCCAGCAAAATTGGACAGGACAAAGATACGCAGTATTTT.